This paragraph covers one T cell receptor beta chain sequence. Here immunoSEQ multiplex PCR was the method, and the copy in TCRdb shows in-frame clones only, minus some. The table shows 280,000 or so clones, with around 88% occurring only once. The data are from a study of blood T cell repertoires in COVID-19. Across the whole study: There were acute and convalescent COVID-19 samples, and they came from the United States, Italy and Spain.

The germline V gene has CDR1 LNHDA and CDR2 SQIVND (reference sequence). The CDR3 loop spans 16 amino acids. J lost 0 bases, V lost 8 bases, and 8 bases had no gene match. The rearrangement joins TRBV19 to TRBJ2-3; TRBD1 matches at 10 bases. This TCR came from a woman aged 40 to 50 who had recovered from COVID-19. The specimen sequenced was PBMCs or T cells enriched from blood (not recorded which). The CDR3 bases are TGTGCCAGTCGGGACAGGGGTCGATCAAGCACAGATACGCAGTATTTT. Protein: CASRDRGRSSTDTQYF.